Listed below are T cell receptor beta chains from one sample, sequenced in a study of PD-L1 blockade in urothelial cancer. Measured with immunoSEQ multiplex PCR; TCRdb has only the in-frame clones, and not every one. The sample records 100,000 or so clones, about 89% being singletons. Sequenced here: PBMCs, sampled around atezolizumab (anti-PD-L1) treatment. All receptors derive from a woman at least 80 years old with urothelial cancer. CDR3s include the opening cysteine and the closing phenylalanine or tryptophan. A D gene is named only where the DNA matches it firmly. The size field is filled for only some rows; it gives once, few, many or a size class.

TRBJ2-1	TRBV7-9	TRBD2	.	CASSPVGRAGGSNEQFF	TGTGCCAGCAGCCCCGTCGGGAGGGCCGGGGGGAGCAATGAGCAGTTCTTC
TRBJ2-1	TRBV7-9	.	.	CASSQTNRESYNEQFF	TGTGCCAGCAGCCAAACAAACAGGGAATCCTACAATGAGCAGTTCTTC
TRBJ2-7	TRBV7-2	TRBD1	.	CASSFRTGDYEQYF	TGTGCCAGCAGCTTTAGGACAGGGGACTACGAGCAGTACTTC
TRBJ2-1	TRBV7-2	TRBD1	.	CASSPLGQGANEQFF	TGTGCCAGCAGCCCATTGGGACAGGGGGCCAATGAGCAGTTCTTC
TRBJ2-7	TRBV28	.	.	CASTPVQGTSYEQYF	TGTGCCAGCACCCCTGTCCAGGGGACCTCCTACGAGCAGTACTTC
TRBJ2-6	TRBV6-5	.	.	CASRNQGSGANVLTF	TGTGCCAGCAGGAATCAGGGCTCTGGGGCCAACGTCCTGACTTTC
TRBJ2-3	TRBV18	TRBD2	.	CASSPPGTSGAASTDTQYF	TGTGCCAGCTCACCGCCCGGGACTAGCGGGGCCGCTAGCACAGATACGCAGTATTTT
TRBJ1-1	TRBV11-2	TRBD1	once	CASSLGGTANTEAFF	TGTGCCAGCAGCTTAGGTGGGACAGCGAACACTGAAGCTTTCTTT
TRBJ2-3	TRBV27	TRBD2	.	CASRLTSGIPDTQYF	TGTGCCAGCAGGTTGACTAGCGGGATCCCAGATACGCAGTATTTT
TRBJ2-1	TRBV6-5	TRBD2	.	CASSYSTGLGYNEQFF	TGTGCCAGCAGTTACTCGACGGGACTAGGGTACAATGAGCAGTTCTTC
TRBJ1-5	TRBV2	.	.	CASSKEVGNQPQHF	TGTGCCAGCAGTAAGGAGGTGGGGAATCAGCCCCAGCATTTT
TRBJ2-1	TRBV7-8	TRBD1	.	CASSFRDRVYEQFF	TGTGCCAGCAGCTTCCGGGACAGAGTTTATGAGCAGTTCTTC
TRBJ2-7	TRBV5-1	.	once	CASSWTYRAGSSEQYF	TGCGCCAGCAGCTGGACCTACAGGGCTGGGTCCTCCGAGCAGTACTTC
TRBJ2-5	TRBV5-1	TRBD1	.	CASSLTQGKTETQYF	TGCGCCAGCAGCTTGACACAGGGGAAGACAGAGACCCAGTACTTC
TRBJ1-1	TRBV19	.	.	CASSIALTGNTEAFF	TGTGCCAGTAGTATAGCCCTAACAGGGAACACTGAAGCTTTCTTT
TRBJ1-1	TRBV18	TRBD1	.	CASSPPLGQGRTEAFF	TGTGCCAGCTCACCGCCCCTCGGACAGGGAAGGACTGAAGCTTTCTTT
TRBJ2-7	TRBV28	TRBD2	.	CASSPGLAGPGEQYF	TGTGCCAGCAGTCCCGGACTAGCGGGACCCGGCGAGCAGTACTTC
TRBJ1-1	TRBV7-3	TRBD1	.	CASRHSGGLENTEAFF	TGTGCCAGCAGACACTCAGGGGGCCTAGAGAACACTGAAGCTTTCTTT
TRBJ2-3	TRBV19	.	.	CASSWGEIADTQYF	TGTGCCAGTAGTTGGGGCGAGATTGCAGATACGCAGTATTTT
TRBJ1-1	TRBV2	.	.	CASSEAPNPGVAFF	TGTGCCAGCAGTGAAGCCCCCAACCCAGGGGTAGCTTTCTTT
TRBJ2-2	TRBV20-1	TRBD1	once	CSATGAGELFF	TGCAGTGCCACAGGGGCCGGGGAGCTGTTTTTT
TRBJ2-7	TRBV19	.	.	CASSIPDRSYEQYF	TGTGCCAGTAGTATCCCGGACAGATCCTACGAGCAGTACTTC
TRBJ1-1	TRBV29-1	.	few	CSVRTVDTEAFF	TGCAGCGTCCGGACAGTGGACACTGAAGCTTTCTTT
TRBJ2-1	TRBV5-6	TRBD1	.	CASSFGTANNEQFF	TGTGCCAGCAGCTTTGGGACAGCTAACAATGAGCAGTTCTTC
TRBJ2-2	TRBV5-1	TRBD2	.	CASSDTSGSNTGELFF	TGCGCCAGCAGCGACACTAGCGGGAGTAACACCGGGGAGCTGTTTTTT
TRBJ2-7	TRBV7-2	TRBD1	.	CASSLTLTGGYEQYF	TGTGCCAGCAGCTTAACACTCACAGGGGGGTACGAGCAGTACTTC
TRBJ1-5	TRBV13	TRBD1	.	CASSLGTGVSNQPQHF	TGTGCCAGCAGCTTAGGAACAGGGGTTAGCAATCAGCCCCAGCATTTT
TRBJ2-5	TRBV4-2	TRBD2	.	CASRLSGSGRETQYF	TGTGCCAGCAGACTTAGCGGGAGTGGGCGAGAGACCCAGTACTTC
TRBJ2-5	TRBV28	TRBD1	.	CASSFNGQGQETQYF	TGTGCCAGCAGTTTTAACGGACAGGGGCAAGAGACCCAGTACTTC
TRBJ2-7	TRBV5-1	.	once	CASTGQLAYEQYF	TGCGCCAGCACAGGGCAGCTGGCCTACGAGCAGTACTTC
TRBJ1-5	TRBV7-8	TRBD1	.	CASSFSWTGNQPQHF	TGTGCCAGCAGCTTTTCATGGACAGGGAATCAGCCCCAGCATTTT
TRBJ2-7	TRBV9	.	.	CASSVDTSRISYEQYF	TGTGCCAGCAGCGTAGACACGTCGCGGATTTCCTACGAGCAGTACTTC
TRBJ2-5	TRBV5-6	TRBD2	.	CASSFGTSEETQYF	TGTGCCAGCAGCTTTGGGACTAGCGAGGAGACCCAGTACTTC
TRBJ1-5	TRBV10-1	.	.	CASSPRTVSNQPQHF	TGCGCCAGCTCCCCGAGGACAGTGAGCAATCAGCCCCAGCATTTT
TRBJ1-5	TRBV2	TRBD1	.	CASQARTGGLQPQHF	TGTGCCAGCCAAGCCCGGACAGGTGGACTTCAGCCCCAGCATTTT
TRBJ2-7	TRBV5-1	TRBD2	.	CASSQNLAGVGYEQYF	TGCGCCAGCAGCCAAAACCTAGCGGGAGTGGGCTACGAGCAGTACTTC
TRBJ1-2	TRBV5-1	.	.	CASSNAGAQAYGYTF	TGCGCCAGCAGCAATGCGGGGGCCCAGGCCTATGGCTACACCTTC
TRBJ2-5	TRBV5-4	TRBD1	.	CASSLARGPSQETQYF	TGTGCCAGCAGCTTGGCCAGGGGGCCTTCCCAAGAGACCCAGTACTTC
TRBJ2-3	TRBV15	.	.	CATRGRDSTDTQYF	TGTGCCACCCGCGGACGGGATAGCACAGATACGCAGTATTTT
TRBJ1-2	TRBV28	.	.	CASSLEVYYGYTF	TGTGCCAGCAGTTTGGAGGTATACTATGGCTACACCTTC
TRBJ2-7	TRBV11-2	.	.	CASSPGHHLDYEQYF	TGTGCCAGCAGCCCGGGACACCACCTCGATTACGAGCAGTACTTC
TRBJ1-4	TRBV5-1	.	.	CASSFDGLTNEKLFF	TGCGCCAGCAGCTTTGACGGACTAACTAATGAAAAACTGTTTTTT
TRBJ2-2	TRBV5-1	.	.	CASSLGSSFPGELFF	TGCGCCAGCAGCTTGGGGTCTAGCTTCCCCGGGGAGCTGTTTTTT
TRBJ1-2	TRBV18	.	.	CASSPRVGDYGYTF	TGTGCCAGCTCACCACGGGTGGGCGACTATGGCTACACCTTC
TRBJ2-7	TRBV6-1	TRBD1	.	CASRQDRNYEQYF	TGTGCCAGCAGACAGGACAGGAACTACGAGCAGTACTTC
TRBJ2-1	TRBV18	TRBD2	.	CASSPLAGSYNEQFF	TGTGCCAGCTCACCACTAGCGGGCTCCTACAATGAGCAGTTCTTC
TRBJ2-7	TRBV19	TRBD2	.	CASSIGLAVDEQYF	TGTGCCAGTAGTATCGGACTAGCGGTCGACGAGCAGTACTTC
TRBJ1-2	TRBV2	TRBD1	.	CASSAHGEAGQGYGYTF	TGTGCCAGCAGCGCCCATGGGGAAGCGGGACAGGGGTACGGCTACACCTTC
TRBJ2-4	TRBV5-4	.	.	CASSLWNGSQNIQYF	TGTGCCAGCAGCTTGTGGAACGGGAGCCAAAACATTCAGTACTTC